The clone carrying this T cell receptor beta chain has at least ten counts. This CDR3 is built from 15 residues. CDR1 is SNHLY and CDR2 is FYNNEI in the germline V gene. V gave up 9 bases and J gave up 0 bases; unmatched junction bases: 8. The investigators amplified TCR beta CDR3 regions from RNA transcripts. HTBI primers were used for first-round RT-PCR of the TCR CDR3. Using its own MiXCR run on the multiplex PCR reads, TCRdb lists one record per CDR3 protein. The sample lists about 600,000 distinct CDR3 sequences, roughly 16% seen once, with 3% to 4% in the top ten. These data originate in a study of T cells in Graves' hyperthyroidism and ophthalmopathy.

The sample taken for sequencing was blood. The rearrangement uses TRBV2 and TRBJ2-1, with 7 positions matching TRBD1. This receptor was obtained from a woman in her 40s with Graves' ophthalmopathy. The CDR3: CASDRETSSYNEQFF. As DNA, the CDR3 is TGTGCCAGTGACAGGGAAACCAGCTCCTACAATGAGCAGTTCTTC.